The following is a T cell receptor (beta chain) sequence with its context. The CDR3 sequence is 15 residues long. The germline CDR1 and CDR2 sequences are KGHSH and LQKENI. J was trimmed by 4 bases and V by 0 bases; bases with no gene match: 2. This specimen comes from a study of blood T cell repertoires in COVID-19. Study at large: The analysed material was cDNA or gDNA that came from T cells, B-cell-depleted T cells, or PBMCs.

Per the original data handling: Using reference gene primer amplification, nucleated cell counts were estimated. Repertoires were generated with immunoSEQ multiplex PCR, while TCRdb's copy carries only in-frame clones and drops some. The V and J calls and the clone size are those of that table, but D and trimming were determined from the DNA. The sample holds about 150,000 clones; roughly 80% are singletons and the top ten take 11%. The TCR originated in a man between 65 and 85 years old with active or convalescent COVID-19. Material: peripheral blood. The V call is TRBV18, the J call TRBJ2-3; TRBD1 matches 9 bases. The CDR3 loop is CASSPPRQGADTQYF. The CDR3 coding sequence is TGTGCCAGCTCACCACCGAGACAGGGGGCAGATACGCAGTATTTT.